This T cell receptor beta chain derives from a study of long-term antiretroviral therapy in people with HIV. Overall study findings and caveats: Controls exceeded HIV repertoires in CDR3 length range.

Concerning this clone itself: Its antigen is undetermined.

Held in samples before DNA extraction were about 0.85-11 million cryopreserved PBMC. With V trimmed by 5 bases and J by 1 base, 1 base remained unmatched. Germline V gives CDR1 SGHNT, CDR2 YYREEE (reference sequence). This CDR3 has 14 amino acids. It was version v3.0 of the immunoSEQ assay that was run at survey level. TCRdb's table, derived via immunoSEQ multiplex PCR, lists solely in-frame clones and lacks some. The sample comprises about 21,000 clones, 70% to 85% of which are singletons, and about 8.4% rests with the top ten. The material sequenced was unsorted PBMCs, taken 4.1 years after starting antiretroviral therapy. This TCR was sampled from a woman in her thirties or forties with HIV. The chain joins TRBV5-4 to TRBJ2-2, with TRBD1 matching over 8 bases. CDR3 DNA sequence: TGTGCCAGCAGTGGGACAGGGAACACCGGGGAGCTGTTTTTT. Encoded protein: CASSGTGNTGELFF.